The 16 T cell receptor beta chains given below trace back to one sample, sequenced in a study of T cell responses to AZD1222 COVID-19 vaccine. Profiling relied on immunoSEQ multiplex PCR, and the TCRdb table lists in-frame clones only, not all of them. The table lists some 160,000 clones, approximately 91% of them singletons, with over 4.5% in the top ten. This specimen was peripheral blood, taken on day 0 of AZD1222 vaccination. These receptor sequences come from an adult in good health.

This chain links TRBV7-8 with TRBJ2-1; 7 nucleotides align to TRBD2. This CDR3 comprises 15 residues. The germline CDR1 and CDR2 sequences are SGHVS and FQNEAQ. Trimming cost V 7 bases and J 0 bases; bases outside gene matches: 6. In DNA, the CDR3 is TGTGCCAGCACCCGAGCGGGAATCTCCTACAATGAGCAGTTCTTC. The encoded protein is CASTRAGISYNEQFF.

In this sample, this clone turned up once. The rearrangement joins TRBV19 to TRBJ1-2; D may be TRBD1 (5 bases). The germline CDR1 and CDR2 sequences are LNHDA and SQIVND (reference sequence). V dropped 6 bases and J dropped 5 bases, with 16 bases sitting between them. This CDR3 contains 14 residues. The CDR3 DNA reads TGTGCCAGTAGACTCGGGGACCGCACATATGGCTACACCTTC. Translating it yields CASRLGDRTYGYTF.

The CDR3 region is CASSPRDKLSTDTQYF. The CDR3 nucleotides read TGTGCCAGCTCACCACGGGACAAACTATCCACAGATACGCAGTATTTT. The chain couples TRBV18 to TRBJ2-3; D possibly corresponds to TRBD1 (6 bases). The germline CDR1 and CDR2 sequences are KGHSH and LQKENI. The V end lost 1 base, the J end lost 2 bases, and 13 bases lay between the germline ends. The CDR3 spans 16 residues.

V is TRBV7-2 and J is TRBJ1-5; tentative D call: TRBD1 (5 bases). V was cut by 4 bases and J by 5 bases, with 9 bases left in between. Per the germline V gene, CDR1 is SGHTA and CDR2 is FQGNSA. CDR3 length equals 13 residues. The CDR3 loop reads CASSSLGDQPQHF. The CDR3, as DNA: TGTGCCAGCAGCTCCCTGGGGGATCAGCCCCAGCATTTT.

The chain uses TRBV3-1 (or the pseudogene TRBV3-2) and TRBJ1-5; D may be TRBD1 (5 bases). Germline V gene lookup returns CDR1 LGHDT and CDR2 YNNKEL (reference sequence). The CDR3 is 16 residues long. Trimming left V 0 bases short and J 6 bases short, with 15 bases between. The CDR3 is CASSQDLTRGAQPQHF. The CDR3 nucleotides are TGTGCCAGCAGCCAAGATTTAACGCGAGGGGCTCAGCCCCAGCATTTT.

This clone came up once. This sequence joins TRBV5-1 and TRBJ2-7; the match to TRBD1 covers 10 bases. CDR3 length: 15 residues. V lost 6 bases, J lost 4 bases, and 10 bases stayed unmatched. The germline CDR1 and CDR2 sequences are SGHRS and YFSETQ. The CDR3: CASTSGTGVGYEQYF. DNA for the CDR3: TGCGCCAGCACCTCCGGGACAGGGGTAGGATACGAGCAGTACTTC.

The rearrangement joins TRBV11-3 to TRBJ1-1, with D possibly matching TRBD1 (6 bases). Germline CDR1 reads SGHNT; CDR2 reads YENEEA. There are 12 residues in the CDR3. V was pared by 6 bases and J by 5 bases, with 10 bases between. The CDR3 is CASRGGRTEAFF. The DNA of the CDR3 is TGTGCCAGCAGAGGGGGGAGGACTGAAGCTTTCTTT.

V usage is TRBV7-3 and J usage is TRBJ1-2; 7 nucleotides line up with TRBD1. The length of the CDR3 is 13 residues. CDR1 SGHTA and CDR2 FQGTGA come from the germline V gene. With 5 bases clipped from V and 4 bases from J, the junction kept 4 bases outside the gene matches. CDR3 protein: CASSRDSTYGYTF. The CDR3 nucleotides are TGTGCCAGCAGCCGGGACAGTACCTATGGCTACACCTTC.

This clone was seen only once. The chain recombines TRBV19 with TRBJ2-1; 10 bases align to TRBD2. This CDR3 region has 15 residues. V gave up 5 bases and J gave up 3 bases; unmatched junction bases: 4. The germline gives CDR1 LNHDA, CDR2 SQIVND (reference sequence). CDR3 in amino acids: CASSVLAGLYNEQFF. CDR3 in DNA: TGTGCCAGTAGTGTACTAGCGGGGCTCTACAATGAGCAGTTCTTC.

This chain joins TRBV5-1 and TRBJ1-2; no reliable D call. The V and J ends lost 4 bases and 7 bases respectively, with 11 bases between them. In germline, CDR1 is SGHRS, CDR2 YFSETQ. This CDR3 contains 12 residues. In DNA form, the CDR3 reads TGCGCCAGCAGCCCCGATCCGGGTGGCTACACCTTC. Translated, it gives CASSPDPGGYTF.

This chain uses TRBV29-1 with TRBJ1-1; D remains unclear. The CDR3 is 11 residues long. V was shortened by 7 bases and J by 4 bases, with 10 bases between the two germline ends. Germline V gene data show CDR1 as SQVTM and CDR2 as ANQGSEA. DNA of the CDR3: TGCAGCGGGCGGCAAAGCACTGAAGCTTTCTTT. Its translation is CSGRQSTEAFF.

The V call is TRBV28, the J call TRBJ1-1, with 8 positions matching TRBD1. The CDR3 is 15 amino acids. The V gene's germline CDR1 is MDHEN and CDR2 SYDVKM. The ends lost 4 bases at V and 4 bases at J; junction bases unmatched: 8. This chain's CDR3 is CASSYYLGQGTEAFF. CDR3 nucleotide sequence: TGTGCCAGCAGTTATTACCTCGGACAGGGCACTGAAGCTTTCTTT.

The rearrangement uses TRBV27 and TRBJ2-7; TRBD2 matches at 10 bases. J lost 5 bases, V lost 4 bases, and 8 bases had no gene match. In germline, CDR1 is MNHEY, CDR2 SMNVEV (reference sequence). This CDR3 is built from 15 residues. CDR3 residues: CASSWGDSGRNEQYF. The DNA of the CDR3 is TGTGCCAGCAGTTGGGGGGATAGCGGGAGGAACGAGCAGTACTTC.

The V and J genes are TRBV7-9 and TRBJ1-4; D is unresolved. Per the germline V gene, CDR1 is SEHNR and CDR2 is FQNEAQ (reference sequence). Trimming removed 2 bases at V and 2 bases at J, with 6 bases between. The CDR3 loop spans 14 amino acids. In DNA form, the CDR3 reads TGTGCCAGCAGCTTATGGGGTACTAATGAAAAACTGTTTTTT. Translated, it gives CASSLWGTNEKLFF.

The chain employs TRBV2 and TRBJ1-1; possible D gene TRBD1, 6 bases. Germline values: CDR1 SNHLY, CDR2 FYNNEI. The CDR3 is 13 amino acids. Trimming left V 5 bases short and J 8 bases short, with 15 bases between. For the CDR3, the DNA is TGTGCCAGCAGTCAGGGGACGGGACAAGAAGCTTTCTTT. Amino acids: CASSQGTGQEAFF.

This rearrangement joins TRBV28 to TRBJ2-7; a possible D gene is TRBD1 (7 bases). Trimming took off 8 bases at V and 3 bases at J, with 14 bases between the two ends. The germline V gene encodes CDR1 MDHEN and CDR2 SYDVKM. CDR3 length equals 13 residues. CDR3 sequence: CASYSQGGYEQYF. As DNA, the CDR3 is TGTGCCAGCTATTCTCAGGGGGGCTACGAGCAGTACTTC.